Shown below are 18 T cell receptor beta chains from a single sample sequenced in a study of response to subunit inactivated influenza vaccine. TCRdb re-called the RT-PCR reads through MiXCR, storing one row per CDR3 protein. The sample lists just under 550,000 distinct CDR3 sequences, around 21% occurring once. These records were also assigned to another study, of T cells expressing NK-cell markers. That work contributes: Template switching by 5'RACE with UMIs generated the TCR beta cDNA.

This specimen consisted of CD4+ T cells sorted from PBMCs, obtained 11 to 12 days after vaccination. These receptors originate from a middle-aged man who received an inactivated influenza vaccine.

The V call is TRBV3-1, the J call TRBJ1-1; D not certain. The CDR3 consists of 19 residues. V was trimmed by 0 bases and J by 2 bases, leaving 22 bases between them. Germline V gene sequence: CDR1 LGHDT, CDR2 YNNKEL (reference sequence). The CDR3 sequence: CASSQEDTGRQTRNTEAFF. The CDR3 DNA reads as TGTGCCAGCAGCCAAGAAGATACGGGCAGGCAGACTAGAAACACTGAAGCTTTCTTT.

V gene TRBV10-3 combines with J gene TRBJ2-3; TRBD1 might be the D (6 bases). V was cut by 1 base and J by 6 bases, with 8 bases left in between. CDR1 ENHRY and CDR2 SYGVKD come from the germline V gene. The CDR3 runs 13 residues. The CDR3 DNA reads as TGTGCCATCAGTGAGTATACAGGGGATACGCAGTATTTT. The encoded protein is CAISEYTGDTQYF.

The chain joins TRBV4-1 to TRBJ1-2; 11 nucleotides agree with TRBD1. V trimming: 4 bases; J trimming: 4 bases; junction bases outside the gene matches: 8. The CDR3 sequence is 16 residues long. Germline V gene data show CDR1 as MGHRA and CDR2 as YSYEKL. Here the CDR3 DNA reads TGCGCCAGCAGCCTCGCCTGGGGGACAGGGGGCTATGGCTACACCTTC. This codes for CASSLAWGTGGYGYTF.

This clonotype is a singleton in its sample. The gene calls are TRBV7-9 and TRBJ1-1; D unresolved. The CDR3 runs to 13 residues. The V end lost 3 bases, the J end lost 5 bases, and 10 bases lay between the germline ends. Per germline, CDR1 SEHNR and CDR2 FQNEAQ (reference sequence). The CDR3: CASSFPLATEAFF. CDR3 DNA sequence: TGTGCCAGCAGCTTTCCCTTGGCAACTGAAGCTTTCTTT.

This clonotype was seen more than once but under ten times. This chain uses TRBV4-2 with TRBJ2-3; the match to TRBD1 covers 10 bases. V lost 4 bases to trimming and J lost 9 bases; unmatched junction nucleotides: 16. The length of the CDR3 is 17 residues. Germline values: CDR1 LGHNA, CDR2 YNFKEQ. The CDR3, as DNA: TGTGCCAGCAGCCGAGACCCCCGGGACAGGGGTTCGGGGACGCAGTATTTT. Translating gives CASSRDPRDRGSGTQYF.

This clonotype was detected only once. The rearrangement uses TRBV6-1 and TRBJ2-4; D is unresolved. Germline CDR1 MNHNS, CDR2 SASEGT. The CDR3 sequence is 12 residues long. Trimming stripped 2 bases from V and 15 bases from J, with 14 bases between. The DNA for the CDR3 is TGTGCCAGCAGTGAATATCGGCGAAAGGGGTACTTC. Amino acid sequence: CASSEYRRKGYF.

The chain uses TRBV12-3 or TRBV12-4 and TRBJ2-7; possible D gene TRBD2, 5 bases. The CDR3 spans 12 residues. V was clipped by 6 bases and J by 3 bases, with 9 bases between them. CDR3 residues: CASSRSGYEQYF. CDR3 DNA sequence: TGTGCCAGCAGCCGGAGCGGCTACGAGCAGTACTTC.

This rearrangement joins TRBV20-1 to TRBJ2-1, with 11 bases identical to TRBD2. The CDR3 totals 17 residues. The V gene end was trimmed by 0 bases and the J gene end by 9 bases; junction bases not matched to a gene: 13. Looked up from germline, CDR1 is DFQATT and CDR2 is SNEGSKA (reference sequence). CDR3 nucleotides: TGCAGTGCTAGAGACCGGTTTTTAGCGGGGGGGCTTAGTGAGCAGTTCTTC. Residues: CSARDRFLAGGLSEQFF.

For this clonotype: An end of the junction differs from the germline gene, which may be a read error. The V and J genes are TRBV5-1 and TRBJ2-1; D gene uncertain. CDR3 length: 15 residues. Germline assignment: CDR1 SGHRS and CDR2 YFSETQ. The CDR3 bases are TGCTCCAGCAGCTCGACAAGGAGCTCCTACAATGAGCAGTTCTTC. This encodes CSSSSTRSSYNEQFF.

This clonotype has just a few counts. This rearrangement joins TRBV6-6 to TRBJ1-2, with D possibly matching TRBD1 (5 bases). Germline CDR1 is MNHNY and CDR2 is SVGAGI (reference sequence). This CDR3 region has 13 residues. Trimming left V 4 bases short and J 4 bases short, with 10 bases between. CDR3 nucleotides: TGTGCCAGCAGTTTACAGGTCTCCTATGGCTACACCTTC. This encodes CASSLQVSYGYTF.

The sample holds one count of this clonotype. This chain links TRBV4-2 with TRBJ2-2, with D tentatively TRBD1 (6 bases). V was shortened by 0 bases and J by 6 bases, with 11 bases between the two germline ends. CDR1 and CDR2 (germline): LGHNA, YNFKEQ. The CDR3 contains 15 residues. CDR3 DNA sequence: TGTGCCAGCAGCCAAGAGGCAGGGGCCGCCGGGGAGCTGTTTTTT. It yields the protein CASSQEAGAAGELFF.

The CDR3, as DNA: TGTGCCAGCAGTGACAATCAGCCCCAGCATTTT. Amino acid sequence: CASSDNQPQHF. The V and J genes are TRBV27 and TRBJ1-5, with D unclear. V lost 5 bases and J 3 bases, leaving 2 bases between the germline ends. The length of the CDR3 is 11 residues. Germline assignment: CDR1 MNHEY and CDR2 SMNVEV (reference sequence).

The chain recombines TRBV6-5 with TRBJ1-1; D not certain. With 10 bases removed from V and 1 base from J, the gap between germline ends came to 7 bases. Germline V gives CDR1 MNHEY, CDR2 SVGAGI. This CDR3 has 11 amino acids. Written as DNA, the CDR3 is TGTGCCACCGCAGGGAACACTGAAGCTTTCTTT. This sequence encodes CATAGNTEAFF.

The chain carries TRBV7-9 and TRBJ2-3; the D gene is possibly TRBD1 (5 bases). Germline V CDR1 and CDR2: SEHNR, FQNEAQ (reference sequence). The CDR3 extends over 16 amino acids. V was pared by 2 bases and J by 1 base, with 13 bases between. CDR3 nucleotide sequence: TGTGCCAGCAGCTTATGGACAACTATCCGCACAGATACGCAGTATTTT. This codes for CASSLWTTIRTDTQYF.

This clonotype was observed a few times. The V gene is TRBV15, the J gene TRBJ2-7, with D perhaps matching TRBD2 (5 bases). CDR3 length: 17 residues. V lost 1 base and J 0 bases, leaving 16 bases between the germline ends. Germline loops: CDR1 LNHNV, CDR2 YYDKDF (reference sequence). The CDR3 region has the DNA TGTGCCACCAGCAGAGTCGGGAACACGACCTTCTCCTACGAGCAGTACTTC. Its translation is CATSRVGNTTFSYEQYF.

This chain connects TRBV7-9 to TRBJ1-6; D is unclear. The CDR3 is 16 amino acids. Germline V gene data show CDR1 as SEHNR and CDR2 as FQNEAQ (reference sequence). The germline V and J ends were trimmed by 4 bases and 0 bases, with 10 bases remaining between them. CDR3: CASSSFMISYNSPLHF. DNA for the CDR3: TGTGCCAGCAGCTCCTTTATGATCTCCTATAATTCACCCCTCCACTTT.

This clonotype turned up a few times. The chain carries TRBV20-1 and TRBJ2-5, with D perhaps given as TRBD1 or TRBD2 (6 bases each). CDR1 and CDR2 from the germline V gene are DFQATT and SNEGSKA (reference sequence). The CDR3 consists of 15 residues. The V end lost 6 bases, the J end lost 2 bases, and 19 bases lay between the germline ends. CDR3 loop: CSAPIYRRGQETQYF. The CDR3 nucleotides read TGCAGTGCCCCAATTTACCGGAGGGGGCAAGAGACCCAGTACTTC.

V is TRBV6-2 or TRBV6-3 and J is TRBJ2-1, with 10 bases identical to TRBD2. The junction had 9 bases not matched to a gene; V was cut back by 6 bases and J by 7 bases. The CDR3 runs to 15 residues. CDR1 and CDR2 from the germline V gene are MNHEY and SVGEGT. The CDR3 DNA reads as TGTGCCAGCAGAAAAGCGGGAGGGCCAGGTAATGAGCAGTTCTTC. Residues: CASRKAGGPGNEQFF.